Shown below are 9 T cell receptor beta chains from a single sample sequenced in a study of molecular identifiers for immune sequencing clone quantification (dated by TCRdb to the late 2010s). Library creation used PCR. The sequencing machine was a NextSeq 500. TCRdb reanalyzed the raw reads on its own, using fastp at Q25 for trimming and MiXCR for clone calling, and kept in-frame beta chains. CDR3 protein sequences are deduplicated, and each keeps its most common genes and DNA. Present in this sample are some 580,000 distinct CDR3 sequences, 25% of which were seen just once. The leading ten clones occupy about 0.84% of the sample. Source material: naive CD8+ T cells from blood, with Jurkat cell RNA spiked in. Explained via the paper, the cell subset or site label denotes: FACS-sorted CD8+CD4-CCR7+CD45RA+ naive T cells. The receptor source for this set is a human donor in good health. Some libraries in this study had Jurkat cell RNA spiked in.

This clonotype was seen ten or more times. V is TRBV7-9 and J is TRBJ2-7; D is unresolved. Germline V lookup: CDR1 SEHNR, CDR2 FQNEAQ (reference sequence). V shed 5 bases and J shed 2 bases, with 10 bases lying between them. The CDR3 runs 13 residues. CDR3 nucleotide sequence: TGTGCCAGCAGCCCATCGGCGGCCTACGAGCAGTACTTC. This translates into CASSPSAAYEQYF. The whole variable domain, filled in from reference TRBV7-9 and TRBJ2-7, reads DTGVSQNPRHKITKRGQNVTFRCDPISEHNRLYWYRQTLGQGPEFLTYFQNEAQLEKSRLLSDRFSAERPKGSFSTLEIQRTEQGDSAMYLCASSPSAAYEQYFGPGTRLTVT.

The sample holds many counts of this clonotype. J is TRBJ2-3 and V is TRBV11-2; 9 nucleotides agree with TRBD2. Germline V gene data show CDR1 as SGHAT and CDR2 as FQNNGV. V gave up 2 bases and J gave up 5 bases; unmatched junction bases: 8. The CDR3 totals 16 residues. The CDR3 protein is CASSLKVLRGGDTQYF. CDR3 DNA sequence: TGTGCCAGCAGCTTAAAAGTCTTGCGGGGGGGAGATACGCAGTATTTT.

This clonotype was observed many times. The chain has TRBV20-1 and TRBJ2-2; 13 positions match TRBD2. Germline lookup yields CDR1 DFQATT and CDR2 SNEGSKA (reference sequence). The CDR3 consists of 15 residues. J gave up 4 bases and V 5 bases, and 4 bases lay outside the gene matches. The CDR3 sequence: CSAGTSGASTGELFF. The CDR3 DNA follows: TGCAGTGCTGGGACTAGCGGGGCGAGCACCGGGGAGCTGTTTTTT.

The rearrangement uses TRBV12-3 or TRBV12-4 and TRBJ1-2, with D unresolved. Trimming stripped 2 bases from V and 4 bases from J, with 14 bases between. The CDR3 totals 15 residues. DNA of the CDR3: TGTGCCAGCAGTTTATCACGGGCTGATTTCTATGGCTACACCTTC. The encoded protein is CASSLSRADFYGYTF.

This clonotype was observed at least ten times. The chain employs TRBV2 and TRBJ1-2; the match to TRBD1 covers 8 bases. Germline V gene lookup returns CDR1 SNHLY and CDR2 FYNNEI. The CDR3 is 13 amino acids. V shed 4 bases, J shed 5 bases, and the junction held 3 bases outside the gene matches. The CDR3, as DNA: TGTGCCAGCAGTGGGACAGGGACGTATGGCTACACCTTC. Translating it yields CASSGTGTYGYTF.

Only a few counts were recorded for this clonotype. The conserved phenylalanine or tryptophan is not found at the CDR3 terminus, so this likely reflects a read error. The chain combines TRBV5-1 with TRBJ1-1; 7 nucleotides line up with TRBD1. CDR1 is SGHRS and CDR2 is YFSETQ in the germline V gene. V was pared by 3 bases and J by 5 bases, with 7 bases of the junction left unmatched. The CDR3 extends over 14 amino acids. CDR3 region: CASSSLTGATEAFL. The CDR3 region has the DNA TGCGCCAGCAGCTCGTTAACAGGGGCAACTGAAGCTTTCTTA.

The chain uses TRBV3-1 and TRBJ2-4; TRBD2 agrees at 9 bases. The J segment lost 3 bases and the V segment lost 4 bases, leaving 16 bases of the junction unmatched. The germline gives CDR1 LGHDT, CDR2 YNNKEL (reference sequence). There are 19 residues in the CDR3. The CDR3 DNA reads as TGTGCCAGCAGCCCCCGTGGAGGGAGCGGGGGGTGGGGCAAAAACATTCAGTACTTC. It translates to CASSPRGGSGGWGKNIQYF.

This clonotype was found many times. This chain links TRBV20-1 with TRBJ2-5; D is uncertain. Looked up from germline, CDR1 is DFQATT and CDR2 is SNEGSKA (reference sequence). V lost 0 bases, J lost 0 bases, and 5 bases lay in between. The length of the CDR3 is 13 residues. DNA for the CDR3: TGCAGTGCTAGAGATCCCCACCAAGAGACCCAGTACTTC. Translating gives CSARDPHQETQYF.

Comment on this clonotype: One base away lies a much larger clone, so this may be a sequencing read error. The CDR3 reads CASSLTGQPSEEYF. The CDR3 DNA sequence: TGCGCCAGCAGCTTGACGGGACAGCCCTCCGAGGAGTACTTC. The chain carries TRBV5-1 and TRBJ2-7; 7 nucleotides match TRBD1. In germline, CDR1 is SGHRS, CDR2 YFSETQ. The CDR3 is made up of 14 amino acids.